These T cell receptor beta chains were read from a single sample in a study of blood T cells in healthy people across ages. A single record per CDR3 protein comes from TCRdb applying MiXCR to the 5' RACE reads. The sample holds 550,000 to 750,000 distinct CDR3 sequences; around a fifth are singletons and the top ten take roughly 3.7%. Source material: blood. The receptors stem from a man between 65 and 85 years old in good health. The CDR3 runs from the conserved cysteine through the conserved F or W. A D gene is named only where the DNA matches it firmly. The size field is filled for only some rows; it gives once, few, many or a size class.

cdr3_aa: CASSEGPVPATNEKLFF
cdr3_nt: TGTGCCAGCAGTGAAGGCCCCGTTCCCGCAACTAATGAAAAACTGTTTTTT
v_call: TRBV2
clone_size: many
d_call: -
j_call: TRBJ1-4

cdr3_aa: CASSLNGGTYEQYF
cdr3_nt: TGTGCCAGCAGTTTGAATGGGGGTACCTACGAGCAGTACTTC
v_call: TRBV12-3/TRBV12-4
clone_size: -
d_call: -
j_call: TRBJ2-7

cdr3_aa: CASSGGGTSGYEQYF
cdr3_nt: TGTGCCAGCAGCGGAGGGGGGACTAGCGGCTACGAGCAGTACTTC
v_call: TRBV9
clone_size: -
d_call: TRBD2
j_call: TRBJ2-7

cdr3_aa: CAISDGVSGANVLTF
cdr3_nt: TGTGCCATCAGTGATGGGGTCTCTGGGGCCAACGTCCTGACTTTC
v_call: TRBV10-3
clone_size: -
d_call: -
j_call: TRBJ2-6

cdr3_aa: CASSPPSGIQETQYF
cdr3_nt: TGTGCCAGCTCACCACCGTCAGGGATCCAAGAGACCCAGTACTTC
v_call: TRBV18
clone_size: few
d_call: -
j_call: TRBJ2-5

cdr3_aa: CASSSTSLSTDTQYF
cdr3_nt: TGTGCCAGCAGCTCGACTAGCCTGAGCACAGATACGCAGTATTTT
v_call: TRBV7-2
clone_size: -
d_call: TRBD2
j_call: TRBJ2-3

cdr3_aa: CASSLGGLDTEAFF
cdr3_nt: TGCGCCAGCAGCTTGGGGGGCCTAGACACTGAAGCTTTCTTT
v_call: TRBV5-1
clone_size: few
d_call: -
j_call: TRBJ1-1

cdr3_aa: CASSQERTPFPLEKLFF
cdr3_nt: TGCGCCAGCAGCCAAGAGAGGACGCCTTTTCCTCTCGAAAAACTGTTTTTT
v_call: TRBV4-1
clone_size: -
d_call: -
j_call: TRBJ1-4

cdr3_aa: CSPESVRAGGYNEQFF
cdr3_nt: TGCAGCCCTGAAAGTGTACGAGCGGGAGGATACAATGAGCAGTTCTTC
v_call: TRBV20-1
clone_size: -
d_call: TRBD2
j_call: TRBJ2-1

cdr3_aa: CSAPLNTEAFF
cdr3_nt: TGCAGTGCTCCTTTGAACACTGAAGCTTTCTTT
v_call: TRBV20-1
clone_size: few
d_call: -
j_call: TRBJ1-1

cdr3_aa: CASGGAGGQDTQYF
cdr3_nt: TGTGCTAGTGGAGGCGCAGGGGGCCAAGATACGCAGTATTTT
v_call: TRBV12-5
clone_size: few
d_call: TRBD1
j_call: TRBJ2-3

cdr3_aa: CASSLGSGAFQETQYF
cdr3_nt: TGTGCCAGCAGCCTGGGTAGCGGGGCGTTTCAAGAGACCCAGTACTTC
v_call: TRBV5-5
clone_size: -
d_call: TRBD2
j_call: TRBJ2-5

cdr3_aa: CASTHTRTLTDTQYF
cdr3_nt: TGTGCCAGCACCCACACGAGGACACTCACAGACACGCAGTATTTT
v_call: TRBV11-2
clone_size: few
d_call: -
j_call: TRBJ2-3

cdr3_aa: CASSLAGRGGINEQFF
cdr3_nt: TGTGCCAGCAGCTTGGCCGGGAGAGGGGGCATCAATGAGCAGTTCTTC
v_call: TRBV5-4
clone_size: -
d_call: -
j_call: TRBJ2-1

cdr3_aa: CASERGPNEKLFF
cdr3_nt: TGTGCCAGCGAAAGAGGTCCTAATGAAAAACTGTTTTTT
v_call: TRBV28
clone_size: few
d_call: -
j_call: TRBJ1-4

cdr3_aa: CAGSLSGRATDTQYF
cdr3_nt: TGTGCCGGCAGCTTGAGCGGGAGAGCGACAGATACGCAGTATTTT
v_call: TRBV5-6
clone_size: few
d_call: TRBD2
j_call: TRBJ2-3

cdr3_aa: CATSDWTTIQYF
cdr3_nt: TGTGCCACCAGTGATTGGACGACAATCCAGTACTTC
v_call: TRBV24-1
clone_size: many
d_call: -
j_call: TRBJ2-5

cdr3_aa: CAISGGDYQYNEQFF
cdr3_nt: TGTGCCATCAGTGGGGGGGACTACCAGTACAATGAGCAGTTCTTC
v_call: TRBV10-3
clone_size: few
d_call: TRBD2
j_call: TRBJ2-1

cdr3_aa: CATSFYRGPYEQYF
cdr3_nt: TGTGCCACCAGCTTTTACAGGGGGCCCTACGAGCAGTACTTC
v_call: TRBV15
clone_size: many
d_call: TRBD1
j_call: TRBJ2-7

cdr3_aa: CSAPLRTSIGTDTQYF
cdr3_nt: TGCAGTGCTCCTCTCCGGACTAGCATCGGCACAGATACGCAGTATTTT
v_call: TRBV20-1
clone_size: -
d_call: TRBD2
j_call: TRBJ2-3

cdr3_aa: CASSPGETQYF
cdr3_nt: TGTGCCAGCAGTCCGGGAGAGACCCAGTACTTC
v_call: TRBV18
clone_size: many
d_call: -
j_call: TRBJ2-5

cdr3_aa: CASSPEATATNEQLF
cdr3_nt: TGTGCCAGCAGCCCCGAGGCCACAGCAACCAATGAGCAGCTCTTC
v_call: TRBV6-4
clone_size: few
d_call: -
j_call: TRBJ2-1

cdr3_aa: CASSPGRASSGNTIYF
cdr3_nt: TGTGCCAGCAGCCCGGGACGGGCCTCCTCTGGAAACACCATATATTTT
v_call: TRBV7-2
clone_size: few
d_call: -
j_call: TRBJ1-3

cdr3_aa: CASQTAAKNIQYF
cdr3_nt: TGTGCCAGTCAGACCGCAGCCAAAAACATTCAGTACTTC
v_call: TRBV28
clone_size: few
d_call: -
j_call: TRBJ2-4

cdr3_aa: CAISESSGSADTQYF
cdr3_nt: TGTGCCATCAGTGAGTCTAGCGGGAGTGCAGATACGCAGTATTTT
v_call: TRBV10-3
clone_size: many
d_call: TRBD2
j_call: TRBJ2-3

cdr3_aa: CASSARGPGTEAFF
cdr3_nt: TGTGCCAGCAGTGCCAGGGGGCCGGGCACTGAAGCTTTCTTT
v_call: TRBV2
clone_size: -
d_call: TRBD1
j_call: TRBJ1-1

cdr3_aa: CASSIRLSYEQYF
cdr3_nt: TGTGCCAGCAGCATCCGACTGTCCTACGAGCAGTACTTC
v_call: TRBV21-1
clone_size: many
d_call: -
j_call: TRBJ2-7

cdr3_aa: CASSLHGKGTYEQYF
cdr3_nt: TGTGCCAGCAGTTTACACGGAAAGGGAACCTACGAGCAGTACTTC
v_call: TRBV27
clone_size: few
d_call: -
j_call: TRBJ2-7

cdr3_aa: CASSQEGQGRAGELFF
cdr3_nt: TGTGCCAGCAGCCAAGAGGGACAGGGCAGGGCCGGGGAGCTGTTTTTT
v_call: TRBV3-1
clone_size: few
d_call: TRBD1
j_call: TRBJ2-2

cdr3_aa: CASSGAVDTQYF
cdr3_nt: TGTGCCAGCAGTGGTGCTGTGGATACGCAGTATTTT
v_call: TRBV2
clone_size: few
d_call: -
j_call: TRBJ2-3

cdr3_aa: CASSWTSGSFQETQYF
cdr3_nt: TGCGCCAGCAGCTGGACTAGCGGGAGTTTCCAAGAGACCCAGTACTTC
v_call: TRBV4-1
clone_size: many
d_call: TRBD2
j_call: TRBJ2-5

cdr3_aa: CASSFGVSGANVLTF
cdr3_nt: TGTGCCAGCAGCTTCGGGGTCTCTGGGGCCAACGTCCTGACTTTC
v_call: TRBV5-5
clone_size: -
d_call: -
j_call: TRBJ2-6